This T cell receptor (beta chain) stems from a study of T cells in Graves' hyperthyroidism and ophthalmopathy. The overall study: Peripheral blood was obtained at initial diagnosis, preceding any treatment.

Ophthalmopathy cases met thresholds of Clinical Activity Score at least 3, NOSPECS grade at least 4 and duration under 3 months. Uncontrolled infection, other autoimmune disease, pregnancy or lactation excluded patients. In this sample, this clonotype turned up many times. Trimming stripped 4 bases from V and 0 bases from J, with 15 bases between. Germline values: CDR1 LGHDT, CDR2 YNNKEL (reference sequence). The CDR3 has 16 amino acids. Amplified TCR beta CDR3 regions came from RNA transcripts. Primed by the HTBI set, a first-round RT-PCR was run on the TCR CDR3. Each CDR3 protein gets one entry after TCRdb re-called the multiplex PCR reads with MiXCR. In the table there are around 350,000 distinct CDR3 sequences, roughly 15% of which are singletons.

The chain carries TRBV3-1 and TRBJ1-1; possible D gene TRBD1, 6 bases. The sequencing input was blood. This TCR was sampled from a woman between 55 and 75 years old with Graves' ophthalmopathy. The CDR3 is CASSRRVTGMNTEAFF. DNA of the CDR3: TGTGCCAGCAGCCGACGAGTTACAGGGATGAACACTGAAGCTTTCTTT.